The TCR beta chain described here comes from a study of tumor and adjacent non-tumor tissue in lung cancer. The CDR3 has 13 residues. Germline values: CDR1 SGHAT, CDR2 FQNNGV. This sample's RNA came from whole unsorted tissue. Of note for this clonotype: Here the CDR3 omits its conserved ending phenylalanine or tryptophan, so a read error is the likely source.

TCRbeta libraries were built with three rounds of nested PCR, modified from ARM-PCR. TCRdb re-called the multiplex PCR reads with MiXCR, one entry per CDR3 protein. The table includes 75,000 to 95,000 distinct CDR3 sequences, about 70% detected once. The rearrangement uses TRBV11-2 and TRBJ2-3; D call uncertain. The sequence derives from a man between 60 and 75 years old with non-small cell lung cancer. The sample comprised lung tumor tissue. Here the CDR3 DNA reads TGTGCCAGCAGTTTCGCCAGCAAAGATACGCAGTATTCT. Its translation: CASSFASKDTQYS.